A selection of T cell receptor beta chains follows, all from one sample in a study of T cell repertoires in cytomegalovirus infection. No antigen has been assigned to these receptors. TCRdb ran MiXCR on the reads and lists one entry per CDR3 protein. This sample has about 350,000 distinct CDR3 sequences, with roughly a third found just once. The source was cultured PBMCs, collected from culture after CMV antigen stimulation. The receptor set was obtained from a human donor in good health (CMV status not recorded). Some clones in this sample may be carry-over from other donors' samples. The CDR3 runs from the conserved cysteine through the conserved F or W. D genes are given only for firm matches. Clone size appears in some rows only: once, few, many, or a class for an expanded clone.

j_call: TRBJ1-1
clone_size: -
d_call: -
v_call: TRBV7-9
cdr3_aa: CATQPRRYTEAFF
cdr3_nt: TGTGCCACCCAACCCAGGAGGTACACTGAAGCTTTCTTT

j_call: TRBJ2-2
clone_size: -
d_call: TRBD2
v_call: TRBV28
cdr3_aa: CASSLDRAGPNTGELFF
cdr3_nt: TGTGCCAGCAGTTTGGACCGAGCGGGACCGAACACCGGGGAGCTGTTTTTT

j_call: TRBJ1-4
clone_size: -
d_call: TRBD1
v_call: TRBV4-3
cdr3_aa: CASSQEGTGYEKLFF
cdr3_nt: TGCGCCAGCAGCCAAGAAGGGACAGGTTATGAAAAACTGTTTTTT

j_call: TRBJ2-1
clone_size: many
d_call: -
v_call: TRBV7-3
cdr3_aa: CASSSGSGQQFF
cdr3_nt: TGTGCCAGCAGCTCCGGCTCGGGACAGCAGTTCTTC

j_call: TRBJ2-5
clone_size: -
d_call: TRBD2
v_call: TRBV7-9
cdr3_aa: CASSPKAGGETQYF
cdr3_nt: TGTGCCAGCAGCCCGAAGGCGGGAGGAGAGACCCAGTACTTC

j_call: TRBJ2-7
clone_size: -
d_call: TRBD2
v_call: TRBV20-1
cdr3_aa: CSAPKTSATYEQYF
cdr3_nt: TGCAGTGCTCCGAAGACTAGCGCAACCTACGAGCAGTACTTC

j_call: TRBJ1-2
clone_size: -
d_call: TRBD1
v_call: TRBV6-1
cdr3_aa: CASSELQGVSGYTF
cdr3_nt: TGTGCCAGCAGTGAATTACAGGGGGTCTCTGGCTACACCTTC

j_call: TRBJ2-3
clone_size: -
d_call: -
v_call: TRBV11-1
cdr3_aa: CASTLGQRTDTQYF
cdr3_nt: TGTGCCAGCACCCTGGGGCAGCGCACAGATACGCAGTATTTT

j_call: TRBJ2-2
clone_size: few
d_call: TRBD2
v_call: TRBV7-2
cdr3_aa: CASNNHGGTTGELFF
cdr3_nt: TGTGCCAGCAACAATCACGGGGGGACGACGGGGGAGCTGTTTTTT

j_call: TRBJ2-1
clone_size: few
d_call: -
v_call: TRBV7-6
cdr3_aa: CASSAWDPDNEQFF
cdr3_nt: TGTGCCAGCAGCGCCTGGGACCCTGACAATGAGCAGTTCTTC

j_call: TRBJ2-1
clone_size: few
d_call: TRBD1
v_call: TRBV6-2/TRBV6-3
cdr3_aa: CASRNDEGGKQFF
cdr3_nt: TGTGCCAGCAGGAACGATGAAGGGGGCAAGCAGTTCTTC

j_call: TRBJ2-5
clone_size: few
d_call: TRBD2
v_call: TRBV4-2
cdr3_aa: CASSRRDSGSAETQYF
cdr3_nt: TGTGCCAGCAGCCGAAGGGATAGCGGGAGCGCGGAGACCCAGTACTTC

j_call: TRBJ1-5
clone_size: few
d_call: -
v_call: TRBV2
cdr3_aa: CASSERPGGQPQHF
cdr3_nt: TGTGCCAGCAGTGAAAGGCCAGGCGGTCAGCCCCAGCATTTT

j_call: TRBJ2-7
clone_size: many
d_call: -
v_call: TRBV7-2
cdr3_aa: CASSSDFSSYEQYF
cdr3_nt: TGTGCCAGCAGCTCGGACTTTTCCTCCTACGAGCAGTACTTC

j_call: TRBJ1-1
clone_size: -
d_call: TRBD1
v_call: TRBV19
cdr3_aa: CASRPFPGQGGGEAFF
cdr3_nt: TGTGCCAGTAGGCCATTCCCGGGACAGGGAGGAGGGGAAGCTTTCTTT

j_call: TRBJ1-5
clone_size: -
d_call: -
v_call: TRBV20-1
cdr3_aa: CSARSSRGSQPQHF
cdr3_nt: TGCAGTGCTAGAAGTTCGAGGGGAAGTCAGCCCCAGCATTTT

j_call: TRBJ1-2
clone_size: -
d_call: TRBD1
v_call: TRBV6-5
cdr3_aa: CASSYSQGNGYTF
cdr3_nt: TGTGCCAGCAGTTACTCACAGGGGAATGGCTACACCTTC

j_call: TRBJ2-1
clone_size: few
d_call: -
v_call: TRBV7-2
cdr3_aa: CASSKTRNNEQFF
cdr3_nt: TGTGCCAGCAGCAAGACCCGTAACAATGAGCAGTTCTTC

j_call: TRBJ2-1
clone_size: few
d_call: TRBD2
v_call: TRBV7-2
cdr3_aa: CASSPVRQAGHNEQFF
cdr3_nt: TGTGCCAGCAGCCCTGTAAGACAAGCGGGACACAATGAGCAGTTCTTC

j_call: TRBJ2-7
clone_size: few
d_call: -
v_call: TRBV12-3/TRBV12-4
cdr3_aa: CASSPPPGRTEYEQYF
cdr3_nt: TGTGCCAGCAGTCCCCCCCCGGGCCGGACTGAGTACGAGCAGTACTTC

j_call: TRBJ1-1
clone_size: few
d_call: -
v_call: TRBV6-1
cdr3_aa: CASSNGRGVEAFF
cdr3_nt: TGTGCCAGCAGTAACGGACGGGGCGTTGAAGCTTTCTTT

j_call: TRBJ1-2
clone_size: many
d_call: -
v_call: TRBV7-2
cdr3_aa: CASSLDGANYGYTF
cdr3_nt: TGTGCCAGCAGCTTAGACGGGGCTAACTATGGCTACACCTTC

j_call: TRBJ2-1
clone_size: -
d_call: -
v_call: TRBV12-3/TRBV12-4
cdr3_aa: CASGGGGLSYNEQFF
cdr3_nt: TGTGCCAGCGGCGGTGGGGGCCTCTCCTACAATGAGCAGTTCTTC

j_call: TRBJ1-6
clone_size: few
d_call: -
v_call: TRBV19
cdr3_aa: CASSKYTENSPLHF
cdr3_nt: TGTGCCAGTAGTAAGTACACCGAGAATTCACCCCTCCACTTT

j_call: TRBJ1-1
clone_size: few
d_call: -
v_call: TRBV7-9
cdr3_aa: CASSLVQGRDTEAFF
cdr3_nt: TGTGCCAGCAGCTTAGTCCAGGGTAGGGACACTGAAGCTTTCTTT

j_call: TRBJ2-5
clone_size: few
d_call: -
v_call: TRBV7-2
cdr3_aa: CASSLALADGETQYF
cdr3_nt: TGTGCCAGCAGCTTAGCGCTGGCAGATGGGGAGACCCAGTACTTC

j_call: TRBJ2-2
clone_size: -
d_call: TRBD2
v_call: TRBV7-8
cdr3_aa: CASSNGLAGDTGELFF
cdr3_nt: TGTGCCAGCAGCAACGGACTAGCGGGGGACACCGGGGAGCTGTTTTTT

j_call: TRBJ1-1
clone_size: many
d_call: -
v_call: TRBV7-2
cdr3_aa: CASSIAGLNTEAFF
cdr3_nt: TGTGCCAGCAGCATTGCGGGCCTGAACACTGAAGCTTTCTTT

j_call: TRBJ2-5
clone_size: -
d_call: -
v_call: TRBV28
cdr3_aa: CASSFTTLQGRLQTQYF
cdr3_nt: TGTGCCAGCAGTTTCACCACACTACAGGGGAGGTTGCAGACCCAGTACTTC

j_call: TRBJ2-2
clone_size: -
d_call: -
v_call: TRBV6-6
cdr3_aa: CASIRGTGELFF
cdr3_nt: TGTGCCAGCATCAGGGGAACCGGGGAGCTGTTTTTT

j_call: TRBJ1-2
clone_size: -
d_call: TRBD1
v_call: TRBV7-2
cdr3_aa: CASSEDRVMRDTF
cdr3_nt: TGTGCCAGCAGCGAGGACAGGGTGATGCGGGACACCTTC